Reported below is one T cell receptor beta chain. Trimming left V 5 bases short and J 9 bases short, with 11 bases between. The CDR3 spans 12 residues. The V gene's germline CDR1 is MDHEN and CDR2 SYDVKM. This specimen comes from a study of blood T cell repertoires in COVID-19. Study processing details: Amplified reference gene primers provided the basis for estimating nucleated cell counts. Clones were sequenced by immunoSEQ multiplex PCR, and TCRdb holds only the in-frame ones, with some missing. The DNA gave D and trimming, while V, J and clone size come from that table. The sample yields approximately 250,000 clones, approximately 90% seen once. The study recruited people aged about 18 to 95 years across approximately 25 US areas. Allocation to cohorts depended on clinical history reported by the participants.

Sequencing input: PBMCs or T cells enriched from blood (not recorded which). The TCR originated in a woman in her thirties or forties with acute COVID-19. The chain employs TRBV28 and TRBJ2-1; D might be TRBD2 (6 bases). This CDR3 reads CASSLRRVEQFF. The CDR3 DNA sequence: TGTGCCAGCAGTCTTAGGAGGGTTGAGCAGTTCTTC.